A selection of T cell receptor beta chains follows, all from one sample in a study of cytomegalovirus exposure and HLA in healthy donors. Produced via immunoSEQ multiplex PCR; TCRdb's table is partial and in-frame only. This sample has over 120,000 clones, with around 93% found just once. What was sequenced was PBMCs. The origin of the receptors is a man between 18 and 29 years old in good health and CMV-seropositive. The CDR3 runs from the conserved cysteine through the conserved F or W. Each record gives: CDR3 length, clone size, V gene, J gene, CDR3 protein. Clone size is stated in some rows and not others, as once, few, many or a class when expanded.

15	NA	TRBV4-1	TRBJ1-1	CASSQSGGMDTEAFF
16	once	TRBV7-9	TRBJ2-7	CASSLAGTAISYEQYF
15	NA	TRBV25-1	TRBJ2-5	CASSEILTGGETQYF
16	NA	TRBV27	TRBJ2-3	CASSSRVGDGTDTQYF
15	NA	TRBV19	TRBJ2-5	CASSISAGNRETQYF
16	NA	TRBV19	TRBJ1-5	CASSIDHRGGNQPQHF
16	NA	TRBV27	TRBJ1-6	CASSLSGQQLNSPLHF
11	once	TRBV2	TRBJ2-1	CASSTTNEQFF
16	NA	TRBV28	TRBJ2-3	CASSFKTGGYTDTQYF
17	NA	TRBV2	TRBJ2-2	CASRIETSGRTTGELFF
16	once	TRBV5-1	TRBJ1-2	CASSLEPGQEYYGYTF
16	few	TRBV27	TRBJ2-6	CASSLRTGAGANVLTF
14	NA	TRBV2	TRBJ2-3	CASHGGSSTDTQYF
15	NA	TRBV4-2	TRBJ1-2	CASSQAAGDDYGYTF
13	NA	TRBV18	TRBJ2-1	CASSNSGNNEQFF
17	NA	TRBV6-1	TRBJ1-5	CASSEVFPGAANQPQHF
14	NA	TRBV5-1	TRBJ1-2	CASSLIGGQEGYTF
17	NA	TRBV19	TRBJ2-3	CASSMAALAGVGDTQYF
14	NA	TRBV19	TRBJ1-1	CASSIAQKNTEAFF
18	NA	TRBV18	TRBJ2-6	CASSPNPKTGGGANVLTF
13	NA	TRBV19	TRBJ2-3	CASRIGTVGTQYF
16	NA	TRBV10-3	TRBJ1-1	CAISPRDRRMNTEAFF
15	NA	TRBV27	TRBJ1-1	CASSLTGQGATEAFF
16	NA	TRBV18	TRBJ1-4	CASSPPGGGVSEKLFF
11	NA	TRBV28	TRBJ1-2	CASSRGWGYTF
14	NA	TRBV2	TRBJ2-1	CASSEGLAGNEQFF
16	NA	TRBV5-1	TRBJ1-4	CASSAEQGAGNEKLFF
14	NA	TRBV6-1	TRBJ2-2	CASSANRVTGELFF
17	NA	TRBV4-1	TRBJ2-1	CASSQVLIAGAYNEQFF
12	NA	TRBV6-1	TRBJ2-7	CASTRGTYEQYF
14	NA	TRBV28	TRBJ1-2	CASSESGGDYGYTF
14	NA	TRBV27	TRBJ2-7	CASSLYREFYEQYF
15	NA	TRBV11-3	TRBJ1-1	CASSPGPGMRTEAFF
17	NA	TRBV7-2	TRBJ1-4	CASSLAPRQATNEKLFF
17	NA	TRBV11-2	TRBJ2-1	CASSLQRLAEGHNEQFF
15	NA	TRBV6-5	TRBJ2-7	CASSYGTGRPYEQYF
15	NA	TRBV2	TRBJ2-4	CASSPRQGAKNIQYF
15	NA	TRBV2	TRBJ2-7	CASSVGAGGSYEQYF
13	NA	TRBV2	TRBJ1-5	CASKTESNQPQHF
14	NA	TRBV4-2	TRBJ1-5	CASSLTGGNQPQHF
16	NA	TRBV19	TRBJ1-2	CASSIAIWTGDYGYTF
13	NA	TRBV30	TRBJ1-1	CAWSTTVNTEAFF
15	NA	TRBV28	TRBJ1-5	CASSQKTGLNQPQHF
15	NA	TRBV18	TRBJ2-2	CASSPRQGDTGELFF
15	NA	TRBV5-6	TRBJ2-7	CASSPGTSGIYEQYF
15	NA	TRBV7-6	TRBJ2-1	CASSSLAGLYNEQFF
15	NA	TRBV9	TRBJ1-4	CASSVADRLNEKLFF